The next 12 T cell receptor beta chains were all read from a single sample in a study of identical twins. Each CDR3 protein is one row after TCRdb ran MiXCR on the 5' RACE reads. The sample consists of roughly 750,000 distinct CDR3 sequences, 21% of them appearing once. The same sample was also studied in work on T cells expressing NK-cell markers.

The source material was PBMCs. The source of these receptors is a woman younger than 35 in good health.

The table lists this clonotype with a few counts. This rearrangement joins TRBV9 to TRBJ1-2, with 10 bases that match TRBD1. The V gene's germline CDR1 is SGDLS and CDR2 YYNGEE. With 4 bases clipped from V and 4 bases from J, the junction kept 7 bases outside the gene matches. The CDR3 contains 15 residues. The DNA for the CDR3 is TGTGCCAGCAGCACCGGGACAGGGGTACTCTATGGCTACACCTTC. This sequence encodes CASSTGTGVLYGYTF.

This clonotype has at least ten counts. J is TRBJ1-3 and V is TRBV6-5, with D unresolved. The CDR3 consists of 15 residues. Trimming pared 1 base from V and 4 bases from J, leaving 11 bases between. From germline, CDR1 is MNHEY and CDR2 SVGAGI. CDR3 sequence reads: CASSYLLGFGNTIYF. As DNA, the CDR3 is TGTGCCAGCAGTTACTTGTTGGGTTTCGGAAACACCATATATTTT.

This clonotype was seen only a few times. The chain is built from TRBV3-1 and TRBJ2-1, with 13 bases matching TRBD2. V was pared by 1 base and J by 9 bases, with 12 bases of the junction left unmatched. The CDR3 sequence is 18 residues long. Per germline, CDR1 LGHDT and CDR2 YNNKEL (reference sequence). The CDR3 nucleotides are TGTGCCAGCAGCCAAGTGGTCACTAGCGGGAGGGCCAGTTTTGAGCAGTTCTTC. Translating gives CASSQVVTSGRASFEQFF.

The V and J genes are TRBV6-1 and TRBJ1-1, with D unresolved. CDR1 MNHNS and CDR2 SASEGT come from the germline V gene. V was trimmed by 6 bases and J by 1 base, leaving 12 bases between them. CDR3 size: 14 residues. CDR3 sequence (DNA): TGTGCCAGCAGCTCGAGAGCTGCGAACACTGAAGCTTTCTTT. Translating it yields CASSSRAANTEAFF.

This chain connects TRBV4-3 to TRBJ2-1, with 12 bases matching TRBD2. Germline-derived CDR1 and CDR2 are LGHNA and YSLEER. The V gene end was trimmed by 4 bases and the J gene end by 8 bases; junction bases not matched to a gene: 18. The CDR3 consists of 19 residues. CDR3 in DNA: TGCGCCAGCAGCCGGGCCGGGACTAGCGGGTTATATTCAGTCGATGAGCAGTTCTTC. As protein: CASSRAGTSGLYSVDEQFF.

This clonotype has just a few counts. The genes are TRBV6-2 or TRBV6-3 and TRBJ2-3; 14 bases align to TRBD2. V lost 2 bases, J lost 3 bases, and 13 bases stayed unmatched. The CDR3 contains 20 residues. Germline V lookup: CDR1 MNHEY, CDR2 SVGEGT. This chain's CDR3 is CASSYLAGLAGVGGTDTQYF. The CDR3, as DNA: TGTGCCAGCAGTTACCTCGCGGGACTAGCGGGAGTGGGAGGGACAGATACGCAGTATTTT.

The chain has TRBV4-3 and TRBJ2-2; tentatively, D is TRBD2 (6 bases). Looked up from germline, CDR1 is LGHNA and CDR2 is YSLEER. CDR3 length: 16 residues. The germline V and J ends were trimmed by 1 base and 3 bases, with 12 bases remaining between them. The CDR3 reads CASSQGAGPYTGELFF. DNA for the CDR3: TGCGCCAGCAGCCAAGGGGCGGGACCGTACACCGGGGAGCTGTTTTTT.

The V and J genes are TRBV25-1 and TRBJ1-5; D is uncertain. The CDR3 contains 14 residues. Between the trimmed V and J ends, which lost 4 bases and 3 bases, there was a span of 10 bases. In germline, CDR1 is MGHDK, CDR2 SYGVNS. The CDR3 region is CASSGVPFNQPQHF. DNA of the CDR3: TGTGCCAGCAGTGGCGTCCCCTTCAATCAGCCCCAGCATTTT.

The chain has TRBV27 and TRBJ1-1, with D hard to call. The CDR3 has 13 amino acids. Germline values: CDR1 MNHEY, CDR2 SMNVEV (reference sequence). Trimming cost V 6 bases and J 0 bases, with 8 bases left between them. The CDR3 here is CASSFQMNTEAFF. CDR3 nucleotides: TGTGCCAGCAGCTTCCAGATGAACACTGAAGCTTTCTTT.

This clonotype was counted a few times. The chain links TRBV29-1 to TRBJ2-3; 8 nucleotides align to TRBD2. After removal of 4 bases from V and 2 bases from J, the junction contained 5 bases not matched to a gene. The CDR3 consists of 14 residues. Germline V gene data show CDR1 as SQVTM and CDR2 as ANQGSEA. DNA for the CDR3: TGCAGCGTTGGAGCGGGGGCCTTCACAGATACGCAGTATTTT. It translates to CSVGAGAFTDTQYF.

This clonotype turned up a few times. The chain couples TRBV20-1 to TRBJ2-1, with TRBD2 matching over 13 bases. Trimming at V came to 4 bases and at J to 0 bases, leaving 18 bases not matched to a gene. The CDR3 has 21 residues. Germline V gene lookup returns CDR1 DFQATT and CDR2 SNEGSKA (reference sequence). The CDR3 here is CSAIFSALTSGRSISYNEQFF. CDR3 sequence (DNA): TGCAGTGCTATTTTTTCCGCCCTGACTAGCGGGAGGTCCATCTCCTACAATGAGCAGTTCTTC.

This rearrangement joins TRBV18 to TRBJ2-5; D not certain. CDR1 is KGHSH, CDR2 LQKENI, per germline. The CDR3 totals 13 residues. V gave up 1 base and J gave up 4 bases, with 7 bases separating them. The CDR3 coding sequence is TGTGCCAGCTCACCACTTCTCGCAGAGACCCAGTACTTC. Protein product: CASSPLLAETQYF.